The TCR beta chain under discussion was sequenced for a study of T-cell memory formation after mild COVID-19 (dated by TCRdb to the early 2020s). In terms of the full investigation: TCR sequence clusters from the two donors were largely donor specific. T-cell clones expanding and contracting after mild COVID-19 in a couple of donors were tracked by longitudinal TCRalpha and TCRbeta repertoire sequencing. Two young, previously healthy adult volunteers, one female and one male, were included in the cohort.

Ficoll-Paque density gradient centrifugation was the method used to isolate PBMCs. As for this clonotype: Its recognized antigen is unknown. No much larger clone exists at a distance of one base, and base qualities are not known.

The research as a whole found: The detection of some responding clones in pre-infection memory suggests that pre-existing cross-reactive memory T cells joined the SARS-CoV-2 response. Contracting CD4+ clones were located mainly in the CM and EM memory subsets, whereas CD8+ clones were found to be enriched in EMRA. Only a couple of mild cases were covered in the study, and larger cohorts including severe cases with pre-infection samples were considered necessary. SARS-CoV-2 specificity was not confirmed for the second-wave clones peaking on day 37. Balanced CD4/CD8 phenotypes were observed for clones contracting from day 15 to 85, whereas a bias towards CD4+ was observed for a second wave of clones expanding from day 15 to 37.

For sequencing, an Illumina NovaSeq 6000 was employed. Using 5'RACE with constant-segment primers, TCRalpha and TCRbeta cDNA libraries were constructed, with sample barcodes and unique molecular identifiers added in the process. Trizol reagent was used to extract RNA from every sample. Library amplification was performed in two PCR steps, and a second sample barcode and Illumina TruSeq adapters were introduced in the second step. Sequencing of the libraries was done on an Illumina NovaSeq, producing 2 x 150 bp paired-end reads. The authors processed their data as follows. Reads were demultiplexed and collapsed into UMI-guided consensus sequences with migec v1.2.7. Using mixcr v2.1.11, UMI consensuses were aligned to TRA and TRB V and J templates and then assembled into clonotypes. A clonotype was counted as expanded or contracted only if both edgeR and NoisET called the change significant, with noise models trained on biological replicates. For edgeR calls, a false discovery rate-adjusted p below 0.01 and a log2 fold-change threshold of 1 were applied. As an exploratory analysis of dynamics, max-normalized trajectories of the 1000 most abundant clonotypes were examined by PCA with hierarchical clustering. Separately sequenced CD4+ and CD8+ repertoires were used to assign a CD4 or CD8 phenotype to each responding clone. TCRdb reanalyzed the raw reads on its own, using fastp at Q25 for trimming and MiXCR for clone calling, and kept in-frame beta chains. Rows with one shared CDR3 protein collapse into an entry with the most common genes and DNA. TCRdb, not the original authors, processed these V and J calls. In all, the sample holds 300,000 to 400,000 distinct CDR3 sequences, and under 30% of those were seen once. Jointly, the top ten make up 13% of the sample.

From a lookup of the germline V gene, CDR1 and CDR2 are KGHSH and LQKENI. V gives up 3 bases and J gives up 5 bases, and the segment between their germline ends measures 10 bases. Counted from cysteine to phenylalanine, this CDR3 has 13 amino acids. Just the 39-base CDR3 DNA is kept, in frame starting at base 1. Sequencing was performed on PBMCs or a T cell subset sorted from them (not recorded which). The chain employs TRBV18 and TRBJ2-5, with the D gene not clear enough to name. This clonotype was obtained from an adult woman who had mild COVID-19 (a few samples of this study predate the infection). The sample titles of this study are shuffled in the database, so cell type and time point are left out; the donor was told from shared clones. The DNA sequence reads TGTGCCAGCTCACCGACCACTCGGGAGACCCAGTACTTC. Translation gives CASSPTTRETQYF.